The next 24 T cell receptor beta chains were all read from a single sample in a study of blood T cell repertoires in COVID-19. The data were produced by immunoSEQ multiplex PCR, yet TCRdb's version contains in-frame clones alone and is incomplete. The table shows under 300,000 clones, with around 86% occurring only once. The material sequenced was peripheral blood. Source of these receptors: a man aged 25 to 40 who had recovered from COVID-19.

This clone was detected only a few times. The rearrangement uses TRBV13 and TRBJ1-6, with no clear D. Germline assignment: CDR1 PRHDT and CDR2 FYEKMQ (reference sequence). CDR3 length equals 13 residues. V lost 6 bases and J 8 bases, leaving 11 bases between the germline ends. The chain's CDR3 is CASRTEADSPLHF. In DNA form, the CDR3 reads TGTGCCAGCAGAACGGAGGCCGATTCACCCCTCCACTTT. The full variable domain, its missing parts supplied by reference TRBV13 and TRBJ1-6, is AAGVIQSPRHLIKEKRETATLKCYPIPRHDTVYWYQQGPGQDPQFLISFYEKMQSDKGSIPDRFSAQQFSDYHSELNMSSLELGDSALYFCASRTEADSPLHFGNGTRLTVT.

V usage is TRBV29-1 and J usage is TRBJ2-2; possibly TRBD1 for D (6 bases). Germline CDR1 reads SQVTM; CDR2 reads ANQGSEA. Between the trimmed V and J ends, which lost 4 bases and 7 bases, there was a span of 10 bases. This CDR3 has 12 residues. CDR3 in amino acids: CSVGGRIGELFF. The DNA for the CDR3 is TGCAGCGTTGGGGGGCGCATCGGGGAGCTGTTTTTT.

The chain uses TRBV19 and TRBJ2-2; no reliable D call. V was cut by 3 bases and J by 0 bases, with 14 bases left in between. Germline values: CDR1 LNHDA, CDR2 SQIVND (reference sequence). The CDR3 loop spans 17 amino acids. The CDR3 coding sequence is TGTGCCAGTAGTATCCCAGGCAGTCCCGCGAACACCGGGGAGCTGTTTTTT. Translated, it gives CASSIPGSPANTGELFF. Looking up the rest from reference TRBV19 and TRBJ2-2 gives the full variable domain: DGGITQSPKYLFRKEGQNVTLSCEQNLNHDAMYWYRQDPGQGLRLIYYSQIVNDFQKGDIAEGYSVSREKKESFPLTVTSAQKNPTAFYLCASSIPGSPANTGELFFGEGSRLTVL.

The rearrangement links TRBV7-9 to TRBJ2-1; D not certain. This CDR3 region has 11 residues. The germline V gene encodes CDR1 SEHNR and CDR2 FQNEAQ (reference sequence). V shed 3 bases and J shed 7 bases, with 4 bases lying between them. CDR3 nucleotides: TGTGCCAGCAGCTTCCCGAATGAGCAGTTCTTC. Its translation: CASSFPNEQFF. The variable domain in full, completed from reference TRBV7-9 and TRBJ2-1, reads DTGVSQNPRHKITKRGQNVTFRCDPISEHNRLYWYRQTLGQGPEFLTYFQNEAQLEKSRLLSDRFSAERPKGSFSTLEIQRTEQGDSAMYLCASSFPNEQFFGPGTRLTVL.

The rearrangement joins TRBV21-1 to TRBJ1-6; the D call of TRBD1 is as the table states it, not checked on the DNA. TRBV21-1 corresponds to a pseudogene. CDR3 size: 20 residues. In DNA form, the CDR3 reads TGTGCCAGCAAACCGAAAAGGACAGTAGACCCGACCGACCGGGGTTCACCCCTCCACTTT. This gives the protein CASKPKRTVDPTDRGSPLHF.

This clone has more than one count but fewer than ten. This rearrangement joins TRBV27 to TRBJ2-7; TRBD1 matches at 9 bases. Trimming took 4 bases from V and 5 from J; bases not matched to a gene: 6. The CDR3 has 14 amino acids. Germline-derived CDR1 and CDR2 are MNHEY and SMNVEV (reference sequence). CDR3 nucleotide sequence: TGTGCCAGCAGTTCACAGGGGGCGGTGAACGAGCAGTACTTC. This encodes CASSSQGAVNEQYF.

Comments on this clone: The sample holds other DNA sequences that translate to the same CDR3. This chain connects TRBV5-1 to TRBJ1-1; D remains ambiguous. The germline V gene encodes CDR1 SGHRS and CDR2 YFSETQ. This CDR3 has 14 amino acids. Deletions cut 0 bases from V and 1 base from J, with 7 bases between. The CDR3 is CASSLDSQNTEAFF. The CDR3 DNA reads TGCGCCAGCAGCTTGGACAGTCAGAACACTGAAGCTTTCTTT.

CDR3 region: CASSSQYTGGYTDTQYF. The CDR3 nucleotides are TGTGCCAGCAGCTCCCAGTATACGGGGGGCTACACAGATACGCAGTATTTT. The J gene is TRBJ2-3, the V gene TRBV7-8; a weak D match, TRBD2 (7 bases). Germline loops: CDR1 SGHVS, CDR2 FQNEAQ. The CDR3 is 17 residues long. Trimming shortened V by 4 bases and J by 2 bases, and 19 bases separated the two germline ends.

This sequence joins TRBV6-5 and TRBJ2-1, with 8 bases aligning to TRBD1. CDR3 length: 15 residues. The V gene's germline CDR1 is MNHEY and CDR2 SVGAGI. Unmatched junction bases numbered 9, after V lost 4 bases and J lost 7 bases. The CDR3: CASSSGTGFGNEQFF. In DNA form, the CDR3 reads TGTGCCAGCAGTTCCGGGACAGGTTTTGGGAATGAGCAGTTCTTC.

J is TRBJ2-5 and V is TRBV10-1, with TRBD1 matching 7 bases. From germline, CDR1 is WNHNN and CDR2 SYGVQD (reference sequence). The J segment lost 2 bases and the V segment lost 4 bases, leaving 1 base of the junction unmatched. The CDR3 extends over 13 amino acids. In DNA form, the CDR3 reads TGCGCCAGCAGTGGGGACAGACAAGAGACCCAGTACTTC. This translates into CASSGDRQETQYF.

This clone was observed many times. The chain has TRBV3-1 (or the pseudogene TRBV3-2) and TRBJ1-1; a weak D match, TRBD1 (5 bases). V lost 3 bases and J lost 3, with 11 bases in between. This CDR3 contains 14 residues. Germline V gene sequence: CDR1 LGHDT, CDR2 YNNKEL (reference sequence). The CDR3 nucleotides are TGTGCCAGCAGCCACACGGGGGACGACACTGAAGCTTTCTTT. It translates to CASSHTGDDTEAFF.

The CDR3 bases are TGTGCCAGCAGCCAGACTAGCGGGGGAGTCGATGAGCAGTTCTTC. It codes for CASSQTSGGVDEQFF. The rearrangement joins TRBV5-4 to TRBJ2-1; 12 nucleotides line up with TRBD2. The CDR3 consists of 15 residues. V lost 4 bases and J lost 8; bases outside the gene matches: 7. Germline V gene lookup returns CDR1 SGHNT and CDR2 YYREEE (reference sequence).

V and J are TRBV29-1 and TRBJ1-5; D is ambiguous. There are 13 residues in the CDR3. The V gene's germline CDR1 is SQVTM and CDR2 ANQGSEA. V shed 1 base and J shed 3 bases, with 7 bases lying between them. CDR3 coding DNA: TGCAGCGTTGAAGCCGGAGACAATCAGCCCCAGCATTTT. Its protein is CSVEAGDNQPQHF.

The rearrangement links TRBV12-3 or TRBV12-4 to TRBJ2-7, with D tentatively TRBD1 (6 bases). Trimming took 5 bases from V and 7 from J, leaving 15 bases between them. The CDR3 loop spans 13 amino acids. The CDR3 sequence: CASSRSQGREQYF. The DNA for the CDR3 is TGTGCCAGCAGTCGTTCACAGGGACGGGAGCAGTACTTC.

The chain employs TRBV7-9 and TRBJ1-1; 7 bases align to TRBD1. V dropped 5 bases and J dropped 2; count of bases not matched to a gene: 11. The CDR3 totals 16 residues. Germline loops: CDR1 SEHNR, CDR2 FQNEAQ (reference sequence). CDR3 coding DNA: TGTGCCAGCAGCCCAGACACGGGACAGATTAACACTGAAGCTTTCTTT. It specifies CASSPDTGQINTEAFF.

The V and J genes are TRBV15 and TRBJ2-1; D might be TRBD2 (6 bases). Germline V lookup: CDR1 LNHNV, CDR2 YYDKDF (reference sequence). The CDR3 totals 16 residues. V was pared by 5 bases and J by 1 base, with 15 bases between. The CDR3 spells CATSVWDLRSYNEQFF. The CDR3 DNA sequence: TGTGCCACCAGCGTCTGGGACTTACGTTCCTACAATGAGCAGTTCTTC.

This chain links TRBV5-1 with TRBJ1-4; 7 bases map to TRBD1. The CDR3 spans 15 residues. Germline V gene lookup returns CDR1 SGHRS and CDR2 YFSETQ. Germline trimming cut 3 bases from V and 6 bases from J; bases unmatched to any gene: 8. Here the CDR3 reads CASSWPGGGDEKLFF. In DNA, the CDR3 is TGCGCCAGCAGCTGGCCCGGAGGGGGCGATGAAAAACTGTTTTTT.

The CDR3 bases are TGTGCCAGCAGCTTGATTGGGGTGATCGGGGGGGCGCTTAATGAGCAGTTCTTC. This gives the protein CASSLIGVIGGALNEQFF. The chain couples TRBV5-4 to TRBJ2-1; 8 bases agree with TRBD2. CDR1 and CDR2 from the germline V gene are SGHNT and YYREEE (reference sequence). V lost 1 base and J lost 7; bases outside the gene matches: 16. The CDR3 extends over 18 amino acids. Combining the CDR3 with reference TRBV5-4 and TRBJ2-1 gives the whole variable domain ETGVTQSPTHLIKTRGQQVTLRCSSQSGHNTVSWYQQALGQGPQFIFQYYREEENGRGNFPPRFSGLQFPNYSSELNVNALELDDSALYLCASSLIGVIGGALNEQFFGPGTRLTVL.

The chain is built from TRBV6-4 and TRBJ1-2, with 7 bases matching TRBD1. V trimming: 6 bases; J trimming: 3 bases; junction bases outside the gene matches: 10. From germline, CDR1 is MRHNA and CDR2 SNTAGT. There are 15 residues in the CDR3. The CDR3 here is CASRPTRTGDYGYTF. CDR3 coding DNA: TGTGCCAGCAGGCCTACCAGGACAGGCGACTATGGCTACACCTTC.

V usage is TRBV20-1 and J usage is TRBJ2-5; a possible D gene is TRBD1 (6 bases). This CDR3 is built from 11 residues. From germline, CDR1 is DFQATT and CDR2 SNEGSKA (reference sequence). The chain's CDR3 is CSQGNQETQYF. The CDR3 bases are TGCAGCCAGGGGAACCAAGAGACCCAGTACTTC.

The V gene is TRBV7-9, the J gene TRBJ2-3; D is uncertain. This CDR3 is 13 amino acids long. The germline V and J ends were trimmed by 1 base and 5 bases, with 7 bases remaining between them. The germline CDR1 and CDR2 sequences are SEHNR and FQNEAQ (reference sequence). The CDR3 DNA is TGTGCCAGCAGCTTAGGAGGCCTAGATACGCAGTATTTT. It codes for CASSLGGLDTQYF.

The chain employs TRBV19 and TRBJ2-1; tentatively, D is TRBD1 (6 bases). The CDR3 is made up of 17 amino acids. Germline CDR1 and CDR2: LNHDA and SQIVND (reference sequence). V was shortened by 2 bases and J by 6 bases, with 20 bases between the two germline ends. The CDR3 region has the DNA TGTGCCAGTAGTATACAGGGGCGCTATTTTCCCCCCAATGAGCAGTTCTTC. Residues: CASSIQGRYFPPNEQFF.

V usage is TRBV4-3 and J usage is TRBJ2-7, with TRBD1 matching 9 bases. From germline, CDR1 is LGHNA and CDR2 YSLEER. The CDR3 covers 15 residues. With 0 bases clipped from V and 4 bases from J, the junction kept 4 bases outside the gene matches. CDR3: CASSQEGTGLYEQYF. For the CDR3, the DNA is TGCGCCAGCAGCCAAGAAGGGACAGGGCTGTACGAGCAGTACTTC.

V is TRBV10-1 and J is TRBJ1-1; no clear D gene. The CDR3 runs 11 residues. The V gene's germline CDR1 is WNHNN and CDR2 SYGVQD (reference sequence). The CDR3 nucleotides read TGCGCAATCGGGGAGGAGGCTGAAGCTTTCTTT. This sequence encodes CAIGEEAEAFF.